Each of the 25 T cell receptor beta chains below was sequenced from the same sample in a study of T cell responses to AZD1222 COVID-19 vaccine (dated by TCRdb to the early 2020s). Library preparation employed the immunoSEQ multiplex PCR assay. TCRdb mirrors the immuneACCESS table, restricted to in-frame sequences. Some clones are absent from its copies; in checked studies, under half trace to an unresolved V gene, and the reason for the others is unknown. Within this sample are about 180,000 clones, with 70% to 90% of them counted one time only. The ten largest account for roughly 8% of the sample. The time point label, read with the paper, signifies: baseline before first vaccination. The material sequenced was peripheral blood, taken on day 0 of AZD1222 vaccination. These receptors came from an adult in good health.

In this sample, this clone turned up once. The chain joins TRBV5-4 to TRBJ2-1; 11 bases fit TRBD2. CDR1 is SGHNT, CDR2 YYREEE, per germline (reference sequence). Germline trimming cut 3 bases from V and 4 bases from J; bases unmatched to any gene: 0. The CDR3 length is 14 residues. CDR3 DNA sequence: TGTGCCAGCAGCTCTAGCGGGGGGTACAATGAGCAGTTCTTC. Translation gives CASSSSGGYNEQFF. Full variable domain (remainder filled in from reference TRBV5-4 and TRBJ2-1): ETGVTQSPTHLIKTRGQQVTLRCSSQSGHNTVSWYQQALGQGPQFIFQYYREEENGRGNFPPRFSGLQFPNYSSELNVNALELDDSALYLCASSSSGGYNEQFFGPGTRLTVL.

This rearrangement joins TRBV21-1 to TRBJ1-5. TRBV21-1 is deemed a pseudogene. This CDR3 is built from 16 residues. Written as DNA, the CDR3 is TGTGCCAGCAGCAATGGGGACGGTTATAGCAATCAGCCCCAGCATTTT. Its protein product is CASSNGDGYSNQPQHF.

The V gene is TRBV29-1, the J gene TRBJ2-2; TRBD2 might be the D (6 bases). Per the germline V gene, CDR1 is SQVTM and CDR2 is ANQGSEA. The CDR3 contains 13 residues. Trimming shortened V by 7 bases and J by 4 bases, and 13 bases separated the two germline ends. CDR3 in amino acids: CSAQFSGTGELFF. CDR3 DNA sequence: TGCAGCGCCCAGTTTAGCGGCACCGGGGAGCTGTTTTTT.

V usage is TRBV19 and J usage is TRBJ1-3; D is unresolved. In germline, CDR1 is LNHDA, CDR2 SQIVND (reference sequence). The CDR3 is 14 amino acids. V shed 2 bases and J shed 4 bases, with 9 bases lying between them. CDR3 residues: CASSISTAGNTIYF. CDR3 sequence (DNA): TGTGCCAGTAGTATATCAACGGCGGGAAACACCATATATTTT.

This chain connects TRBV27 to TRBJ2-7, with 16 bases lining up with TRBD2. The germline V gene has CDR1 MNHEY and CDR2 SMNVEV (reference sequence). The CDR3 is made up of 15 amino acids. V dropped 7 bases and J dropped 6; count of bases not matched to a gene: 6. The CDR3 nucleotides are TGTGCCAGCACCGGGACTAGCGGGGGGGCCGGCGAGCAGTACTTC. Encoded protein: CASTGTSGGAGEQYF.

This chain links TRBV20-1 with TRBJ2-1, with 10 bases matching TRBD2. The CDR3 has 14 residues. J gave up 10 bases and V 3 bases, and 9 bases lay outside the gene matches. From germline, CDR1 is DFQATT and CDR2 SNEGSKA (reference sequence). In DNA form, the CDR3 reads TGCAGTGCTAGTCGGAGCGGGGGGGCTTGGGAGCAGTTCTTC. This codes for CSASRSGGAWEQFF.

A few counts support this clone. As DNA, the CDR3 is TGTGCCAGCACCCAGGGACAGAGCGGCTCCGAGCAGTACTTC. It codes for CASTQGQSGSEQYF. V gene TRBV28 combines with J gene TRBJ2-7, with TRBD1 matching over 7 bases. With 7 bases clipped from V and 6 bases from J, the junction kept 12 bases outside the gene matches. In germline, CDR1 is MDHEN, CDR2 SYDVKM. The length of the CDR3 is 14 residues.

CDR3 nucleotides: TGTGCCAGCAACACCGAGGGAAACACCATATATTTT. This codes for CASNTEGNTIYF. V is TRBV13 and J is TRBJ1-3, with D unclear. The CDR3 covers 12 residues. Deletions cut 7 bases from V and 4 bases from J, with 8 bases between. Germline V gene sequence: CDR1 PRHDT, CDR2 FYEKMQ (reference sequence).

The chain links TRBV5-1 to TRBJ1-2, with D possibly being TRBD1 (5 bases). Trimming pared 4 bases from V and 5 bases from J, leaving 12 bases between. Looked up from germline, CDR1 is SGHRS and CDR2 is YFSETQ. The CDR3 covers 13 residues. The CDR3 bases are TGCGCCAGCAGCCTTGGGACGGAGTATGGCTACACCTTC. This translates into CASSLGTEYGYTF.

The V gene is TRBV7-9, the J gene TRBJ2-5; perhaps TRBD2 as D (6 bases). CDR1 is SEHNR and CDR2 is FQNEAQ in the germline V gene (reference sequence). The ends were cut back, 1 base at V and 5 bases at J, with 14 bases in the middle. The CDR3 is 15 residues long. CDR3: CASSLGQQGRETQYF. For the CDR3, the DNA is TGTGCCAGCAGCTTAGGTCAACAAGGGAGGGAGACCCAGTACTTC. Drawing the rest from reference TRBV7-9 and TRBJ2-5, the complete variable domain is DTGVSQNPRHKITKRGQNVTFRCDPISEHNRLYWYRQTLGQGPEFLTYFQNEAQLEKSRLLSDRFSAERPKGSFSTLEIQRTEQGDSAMYLCASSLGQQGRETQYFGPGTRLLVL.

This chain joins TRBV7-2 and TRBJ1-6; no firm D call. Germline V gives CDR1 SGHTA, CDR2 FQGNSA. The germline V and J ends were trimmed by 1 base and 8 bases, with 12 bases remaining between them. The CDR3 totals 15 residues. This CDR3 reads CASSLVEGVDSPLHF. CDR3 sequence (DNA): TGTGCCAGCAGCTTAGTCGAAGGAGTAGATTCACCCCTCCACTTT.

The chain employs TRBV6-5 and TRBJ2-6; D may be TRBD1 (6 bases). The CDR3 has 15 amino acids. CDR1 MNHEY and CDR2 SVGAGI come from the germline V gene. Trimming took 6 bases from V and 2 from J, leaving 11 bases between them. For the CDR3, the DNA is TGTGCCAGCAGAGGGAAGGGGGCTGGGGCCAACGTCCTGACTTTC. Its protein is CASRGKGAGANVLTF.

In the case of this clone: The identical CDR3 is also encoded by other nucleotide sequences in the sample. J is TRBJ2-7 and V is TRBV12-3 or TRBV12-4; D gene unclear. The CDR3 contains 11 residues. The V gene lost 6 bases and the J gene lost 2 bases, with 5 bases spanning the gap. This CDR3 reads CASSSTYEQYF. Here the CDR3 DNA reads TGTGCCAGCAGCTCGACCTACGAGCAGTACTTC.

A single count supports this clone. The chain links TRBV18 to TRBJ1-2, with TRBD1 matching 12 bases. Germline assignment: CDR1 KGHSH and CDR2 LQKENI. The CDR3 covers 17 residues. The V and J ends lost 3 bases and 5 bases, in that order; junction bases with no gene match: 10. For the CDR3, the DNA is TGTGCCAGCTCACCCTCGGGGACAGGGGGCCTCTTTTATGGCTACACCTTC. Protein product: CASSPSGTGGLFYGYTF. The full variable domain, its missing parts supplied by reference TRBV18 and TRBJ1-2, is NAGVMQNPRHLVRRRGQEARLRCSPMKGHSHVYWYRQLPEEGLKFMVYLQKENIIDESGMPKERFSAEFPKEGPSILRIQQVVRGDSAAYFCASSPSGTGGLFYGYTFGSGTRLTVV.

This chain joins TRBV30 and TRBJ2-6; D call uncertain. V shed 0 bases and J shed 2 bases, with 2 bases lying between them. The CDR3 is made up of 13 amino acids. Germline-derived CDR1 and CDR2 are GTSNPN and SVGIG (reference sequence). The CDR3 loop is CAWSVTGANVLTF. The CDR3 DNA is TGTGCCTGGAGTGTCACTGGGGCCAACGTCCTGACTTTC.

This clone has only one observation. This chain joins TRBV18 and TRBJ1-1, with D perhaps TRBD1 (5 bases). The CDR3 length is 13 residues. CDR1 and CDR2 from the germline V gene are KGHSH and LQKENI. V lost 2 bases and J lost 10, with 14 bases in between. Written as DNA, the CDR3 is TGTGCCAGCTCACCATCGGACACCCGGGGAGCTTTCTTT. Amino acids: CASSPSDTRGAFF.

The rearrangement uses TRBV5-1 and TRBJ1-1; D remains ambiguous. The CDR3 totals 14 residues. Trimming removed 4 bases at V and 0 bases at J, with 10 bases between. Germline V CDR1 and CDR2: SGHRS, YFSETQ. The CDR3 nucleotides read TGCGCCAGCAGCCCAAATAAGCTGAACACTGAAGCTTTCTTT. This sequence encodes CASSPNKLNTEAFF.

The chain has TRBV10-2 and TRBJ1-5; D is undetermined. The ends were cut back, 7 bases at V and 4 bases at J, with 11 bases in the middle. The germline CDR1 and CDR2 sequences are WSHSY and SAAADI. CDR3 length equals 13 residues. This chain's CDR3 is CASNGLTNQPQHF. The CDR3 DNA sequence: TGCGCCAGCAATGGACTCACTAATCAGCCCCAGCATTTT.

There are a few counts of this clone. The gene calls are TRBV9 and TRBJ2-2, with TRBD2 identical over 9 bases. Trimming removed 4 bases from V and 6 bases from J; junction bases left unmatched: 7. This CDR3 has 15 amino acids. CDR1 SGDLS and CDR2 YYNGEE come from the germline V gene. CDR3 nucleotides: TGTGCCAGCAGCCGGGAGCGGGGGGATTCCGGGGAGCTGTTTTTT. Translation gives CASSRERGDSGELFF.

This clone was observed a handful of times. The V and J genes are TRBV6-1 and TRBJ1-2, with TRBD1 matching over 12 bases. The CDR3 has 17 amino acids. Germline trimming cut 0 bases from V and 9 bases from J; bases unmatched to any gene: 11. CDR1 is MNHNS and CDR2 is SASEGT in the germline V gene. The CDR3 DNA sequence: TGTGCCAGCAGTGAAGCTATCGACGGGACAGGGGGCGGTCGCTACACCTTC. This gives the protein CASSEAIDGTGGGRYTF.

V is TRBV7-2 and J is TRBJ1-2; TRBD1 is a possible D gene (6 bases). V was clipped by 5 bases and J by 0 bases, with 13 bases between them. The CDR3 sequence is 15 residues long. Germline V lookup: CDR1 SGHTA, CDR2 FQGNSA. DNA for the CDR3: TGTGCCAGCAGCCCTGAAGGACAGTCTAACTATGGCTACACCTTC. It specifies CASSPEGQSNYGYTF.

This clone was counted a few times. This rearrangement joins TRBV19 to TRBJ1-4, with 9 bases aligning to TRBD1. This CDR3 comprises 14 residues. CDR1 is LNHDA and CDR2 is SQIVND in the germline V gene (reference sequence). Trimming at V came to 5 bases and at J to 6 bases, leaving 4 bases not matched to a gene. The CDR3 sequence: CASSPDRGDEKLFF. In nucleotides, the CDR3 is TGTGCCAGTAGTCCGGACAGGGGAGATGAAAAACTGTTTTTT.

The chain uses TRBV6-5 and TRBJ2-3, with D perhaps TRBD1 (6 bases). The V end was cut by 6 bases, the J end by 3 bases, with 16 bases between. This CDR3 is 15 amino acids long. Germline V gene lookup returns CDR1 MNHEY and CDR2 SVGAGI. CDR3 residues: CASSGMGAWTDTQYF. CDR3 bases: TGTGCCAGCAGCGGCATGGGGGCTTGGACAGATACGCAGTATTTT.

The chain uses TRBV4-1 and TRBJ1-2, with D possibly being TRBD1 (6 bases). CDR1 and CDR2 from the germline V gene are MGHRA and YSYEKL. The CDR3 contains 15 residues. The germline V and J ends were trimmed by 2 bases and 4 bases, with 14 bases remaining between them. CDR3 in DNA: TGCGCCAGCAGCCAACCGAGACAGGCCATCTATGGCTACACCTTC. Translated, it gives CASSQPRQAIYGYTF.

The genes are TRBV2 and TRBJ2-3, with D possibly TRBD2 on 6 matching bases. Trimming shortened V by 4 bases and J by 2 bases, and 7 bases separated the two germline ends. The CDR3 is 13 amino acids. In germline, CDR1 is SNHLY, CDR2 FYNNEI. The CDR3 nucleotides are TGTGCCAGCAGTGGGGACTTCACAGATACGCAGTATTTT. Translating it yields CASSGDFTDTQYF. Together with reference TRBV2 and TRBJ2-3, the CDR3 gives the full variable domain: EPEVTQTPSHQVTQMGQEVILRCVPISNHLYFYWYRQILGQKVEFLVSFYNNEISEKSEIFDDQFSVERPDGSNFTLKIRSTKLEDSAMYFCASSGDFTDTQYFGPGTRLTVL.